The clone carrying this T cell receptor beta chain was recorded a few times. This CDR3 region has 13 residues. CDR1 and CDR2 (germline): DFQATT, SNEGSKA (reference sequence). Trimming removed 2 bases at V and 5 bases at J, with 13 bases between. This record comes from a study of identical twins. TCRdb redid the calling of the 5' RACE reads with MiXCR, one entry per CDR3 protein. Of 400,000 to 550,000 distinct CDR3 sequences detected, 22% appear once; the ten largest clones hold about 0.91%. In addition, the sample was reused for a study of T cells expressing NK-cell markers. In that study: In several experiments, sorting was restricted to alpha-beta TCR T cells by an anti-gamma-delta TCR antibody. About six donors carried dominant NKG2C+ clonotypes that made up roughly 1.0-7.5% of their CD8+ T cells.

The chain recombines TRBV20-1 with TRBJ2-7; no firm D call. Sequences were obtained from CD4+ T cells sorted from blood. The TCR comes from a woman younger than 30 in good health. The CDR3 loop is CSARKPTPDEQYF. In DNA form, the CDR3 reads TGCAGTGCTAGAAAACCGACCCCGGACGAGCAGTACTTC.